This passage covers 23 T cell receptor beta chains from one sample sequenced in a study of blood T cell repertoires in COVID-19. Using immunoSEQ multiplex PCR, the repertoire was profiled, and TCRdb retains in-frame clones only, with some absent. This table holds 350,000 to 450,000 clones, 85% found once. The sample was peripheral blood. These receptors originate from a woman under 30 with acute or convalescent COVID-19.

The chain uses TRBV24-1 and TRBJ1-2; 9 bases agree with TRBD1. Germline V CDR1 and CDR2: KGHDR, SFDVKD. The CDR3 consists of 14 residues. The junction had 6 bases not matched to a gene; V was cut back by 4 bases and J by 7 bases. The CDR3 region is CATSDPGTGSGYTF. CDR3 bases: TGTGCCACCAGTGACCCCGGGACAGGGTCTGGCTACACCTTC.

The chain is built from TRBV28 and TRBJ1-5; possible D gene TRBD1, 5 bases. Germline CDR1 is MDHEN and CDR2 is SYDVKM. Trimming stripped 4 bases from V and 7 bases from J, with 11 bases between. This CDR3 has 13 amino acids. The DNA for the CDR3 is TGTGCCAGCAGTTACAGGTTCGGGCAGCCCCAGCATTTT. This gives the protein CASSYRFGQPQHF.

This clone has just one count. The rearrangement links TRBV28 to TRBJ2-1; 12 positions match TRBD2. Germline trimming cut 0 bases from V and 6 bases from J; bases unmatched to any gene: 15. In germline, CDR1 is MDHEN, CDR2 SYDVKM. This CDR3 contains 20 residues. The CDR3 DNA reads as TGTGCCAGCAGTTTATGGGCTAGCGGGAGGGTGAGGACCTTCTCCAATGAGCAGTTCTTC. Protein sequence: CASSLWASGRVRTFSNEQFF.

The rearrangement links TRBV27 to TRBJ2-7; 8 nucleotides match TRBD1. The ends lost 3 bases at V and 1 base at J; junction bases unmatched: 2. Germline loops: CDR1 MNHEY, CDR2 SMNVEV (reference sequence). The CDR3 sequence is 14 residues long. CDR3 sequence (DNA): TGTGCCAGCAGTTTGGGGACAGGTTCCTACGAGCAGTACTTC. Translation gives CASSLGTGSYEQYF.

This chain connects TRBV5-1 to TRBJ1-2; TRBD1 is a possible D gene (6 bases). The CDR3 length is 14 residues. Germline-derived CDR1 and CDR2 are SGHRS and YFSETQ. V was shortened by 0 bases and J by 8 bases, with 14 bases between the two germline ends. CDR3 sequence: CASSLVETGGGYTF. The CDR3 region has the DNA TGCGCCAGCAGCTTGGTGGAGACAGGTGGGGGCTACACCTTC.

This rearrangement joins TRBV28 to TRBJ1-5; 12 nucleotides align to TRBD1. This CDR3 comprises 18 residues. Germline loops: CDR1 MDHEN, CDR2 SYDVKM. Losses at the gene ends were 7 bases for V and 2 bases for J; bases not matched to a gene: 12. CDR3 nucleotide sequence: TGTGCCAGCATTGCCGGGACAGGGGGCTTCTGGGGCAATCAGCCCCAGCATTTT. This translates into CASIAGTGGFWGNQPQHF. The entire variable domain, with the rest obtained from reference TRBV28 and TRBJ1-5, is as follows: DVKVTQSSRYLVKRTGEKVFLECVQDMDHENMFWYRQDPGLGLRLIYFSYDVKMKEKGDIPEGYSVSREKKERFSLILESASTNQTSMYLCASIAGTGGFWGNQPQHFGDGTRLSIL.

V and J are TRBV28 and TRBJ2-1; 7 nucleotides line up with TRBD2. Germline V gene lookup returns CDR1 MDHEN and CDR2 SYDVKM. CDR3 length: 15 amino acids. Trimming cost V 7 bases and J 2 bases; bases outside gene matches: 8. The CDR3 loop reads CASMTAGFPYNEQFF. CDR3 coding DNA: TGTGCCAGCATGACAGCGGGATTCCCCTACAATGAGCAGTTCTTC.

The V and J genes are TRBV18 and TRBJ2-7; 7 nucleotides match TRBD2. Germline V gene sequence: CDR1 KGHSH, CDR2 LQKENI. Unmatched junction bases numbered 14, after V lost 3 bases and J lost 3 bases. The CDR3 runs 17 residues. In nucleotides, the CDR3 is TGTGCCAGCTCACCCGCCTTAGGAGCGGGGTTACTCTACGAGCAGTACTTC. It translates to CASSPALGAGLLYEQYF.

The rearrangement links TRBV11-2 to TRBJ2-7; D remains ambiguous. Trimming took off 5 bases at V and 4 bases at J, with 12 bases between the two ends. This CDR3 region has 13 residues. The germline gives CDR1 SGHAT, CDR2 FQNNGV. CDR3 amino acids: CASSPGRLYEQYF. The CDR3 bases are TGTGCCAGCAGCCCGGGTCGCCTTTACGAGCAGTACTTC.

The J gene is TRBJ2-5, the V gene TRBV6-5; perhaps TRBD2 as D (6 bases). This CDR3 is built from 13 residues. Germline CDR1 reads MNHEY; CDR2 reads SVGAGI. V dropped 8 bases and J dropped 5 bases, with 15 bases sitting between them. CDR3 nucleotides: TGTGCCAGCGGAGGACTGGGAGGCGAGACCCAGTACTTC. Protein product: CASGGLGGETQYF.

The V and J genes are TRBV19 and TRBJ2-5; 7 nucleotides line up with TRBD1. Germline V gene lookup returns CDR1 LNHDA and CDR2 SQIVND (reference sequence). The CDR3 is made up of 14 amino acids. V lost 7 bases to trimming and J lost 5 bases; unmatched junction nucleotides: 10. The CDR3 DNA follows: TGTGCCAGTAACCGTAAGGGGGCGTTGGAGACCCAGTACTTC. Translated, it gives CASNRKGALETQYF.

This chain connects TRBV27 to TRBJ2-5; 8 nucleotides match TRBD1. Germline V gives CDR1 MNHEY, CDR2 SMNVEV (reference sequence). CDR3 size: 14 residues. Unmatched junction bases numbered 6, after V lost 7 bases and J lost 2 bases. The CDR3: CASILWTGQETQYF. DNA of the CDR3: TGTGCCAGCATACTTTGGACAGGGCAAGAGACCCAGTACTTC.

The V and J genes are TRBV3-1 (or the pseudogene TRBV3-2) and TRBJ1-2; unclear D gene. The germline V gene encodes CDR1 LGHDT and CDR2 YNNKEL (reference sequence). V lost 0 bases, J lost 1 base, and 6 bases lay in between. The CDR3 has 14 residues. CDR3 in amino acids: CASSQEAGNYGYTF. The CDR3 DNA reads TGTGCCAGCAGCCAAGAGGCAGGTAACTATGGCTACACCTTC.

J is TRBJ2-1 and V is TRBV4-2, with D maybe TRBD1 (6 bases). The germline CDR1 and CDR2 sequences are LGHNA and YNFKEQ. The V end was cut by 0 bases, the J end by 10 bases, with 10 bases between. The CDR3 is 13 residues long. CDR3 protein: CASSQEADREQFF. The CDR3 DNA follows: TGTGCCAGCAGCCAAGAAGCTGACAGGGAGCAGTTCTTC.

The rearrangement links TRBV7-6 to TRBJ2-7, with D tentatively TRBD2 (6 bases). The CDR3 runs 13 residues. Germline-derived CDR1 and CDR2 are SGHVS and FNYEAQ. V lost 5 bases and J 3 bases, leaving 11 bases between the germline ends. The CDR3 nucleotides are TGTGCCAGCAGCGCAGGGACTTTCTACGAGCAGTACTTC. The encoded protein is CASSAGTFYEQYF. The entire variable domain, with the rest obtained from reference TRBV7-6 and TRBJ2-7, is as follows: GAGVSQSPRYKVTKRGQDVALRCDPISGHVSLYWYRQALGQGPEFLTYFNYEAQQDKSGLPNDRFSAERPEGSISTLTIQRTEQRDSAMYRCASSAGTFYEQYFGPGTRLTVT.

This clone was picked up one time. V and J are TRBV20-1 and TRBJ2-7; 11 bases fit TRBD2. The CDR3 consists of 15 residues. After removal of 3 bases from V and 5 bases from J, the junction contained 9 bases not matched to a gene. CDR1 DFQATT and CDR2 SNEGSKA come from the germline V gene (reference sequence). CDR3 amino acids: CSASSGLAVPNEQYF. The CDR3 nucleotides read TGCAGTGCTAGTTCGGGACTAGCGGTCCCCAACGAGCAGTACTTC.

The rearrangement uses TRBV5-1 and TRBJ2-2, with TRBD2 as a possible D gene (5 bases). CDR3 length: 12 residues. V lost 4 bases, J lost 7 bases, and 8 bases lay in between. The germline gives CDR1 SGHRS, CDR2 YFSETQ. CDR3 nucleotides: TGCGCCAGCAGCATAGAGGGCGGGGAGCTGTTTTTT. It yields the protein CASSIEGGELFF. The variable domain in full, completed from reference TRBV5-1 and TRBJ2-2, reads KAGVTQTPRYLIKTRGQQVTLSCSPISGHRSVSWYQQTPGQGLQFLFEYFSETQRNKGNFPGRFSGRQFSNSRSEMNVSTLELGDSALYLCASSIEGGELFFGEGSRLTVL.

The chain combines TRBV2 with TRBJ2-3; D might be TRBD2 (5 bases). Trimming removed 2 bases from V and 3 bases from J, with 12 bases in between. Germline V CDR1 and CDR2: SNHLY, FYNNEI. This CDR3 region has 15 residues. CDR3 nucleotides: TGTGCCAGCAGTGAATTCGGCGGGCGAACAGATACGCAGTATTTT. Protein: CASSEFGGRTDTQYF.

This clone was recorded once. The chain employs TRBV20-1 and TRBJ2-7; D perhaps matches TRBD2 (6 bases). The CDR3 sequence is 11 residues long. CDR1 and CDR2 (germline): DFQATT, SNEGSKA (reference sequence). Trimming shortened V by 7 bases and J by 9 bases, and 16 bases separated the two germline ends. CDR3 amino acids: CSGLAPNGQYF. The CDR3 bases are TGCAGTGGTCTAGCGCCAAACGGGCAGTACTTC.

The chain combines TRBV7-3 with TRBJ2-1; no clear D gene. The CDR3 loop spans 12 amino acids. Germline CDR1 reads SGHTA; CDR2 reads FQGTGA. The V end was cut by 5 bases, the J end by 8 bases, with 10 bases between. The CDR3 DNA reads TGTGCCAGCAGCCCGGGTGGTGATGAGCAGTTCTTC. Translation: CASSPGGDEQFF.

J is TRBJ2-5 and V is TRBV25-1; TRBD1 matches at 7 bases. The V gene end was trimmed by 3 bases and the J gene end by 1 base; junction bases not matched to a gene: 8. Germline V CDR1 and CDR2: MGHDK, SYGVNS. This CDR3 comprises 16 residues. CDR3 bases: TGTGCCAGCAGTGACTGGACAGGTGGCGTCCAAGAGACCCAGTACTTC. This codes for CASSDWTGGVQETQYF.

The chain carries TRBV6-5 and TRBJ1-2; TRBD1 matches at 11 bases. The V gene end was trimmed by 7 bases and the J gene end by 4 bases; junction bases not matched to a gene: 5. Germline CDR1 reads MNHEY; CDR2 reads SVGAGI. The CDR3 is 14 residues long. The CDR3 loop is CASMGQGERYGYTF. As DNA, the CDR3 is TGTGCCAGCATGGGACAGGGGGAACGCTATGGCTACACCTTC.

The chain's CDR3 is CASRSGVGNTIYF. The CDR3 region has the DNA TGTGCCAGCAGGTCGGGGGTTGGAAACACCATATATTTT. The chain has TRBV6-5 and TRBJ1-3, with D maybe TRBD1 (5 bases). CDR1 is MNHEY and CDR2 is SVGAGI in the germline V gene. The ends were cut back, 6 bases at V and 3 bases at J, with 9 bases in the middle. This CDR3 comprises 13 residues.